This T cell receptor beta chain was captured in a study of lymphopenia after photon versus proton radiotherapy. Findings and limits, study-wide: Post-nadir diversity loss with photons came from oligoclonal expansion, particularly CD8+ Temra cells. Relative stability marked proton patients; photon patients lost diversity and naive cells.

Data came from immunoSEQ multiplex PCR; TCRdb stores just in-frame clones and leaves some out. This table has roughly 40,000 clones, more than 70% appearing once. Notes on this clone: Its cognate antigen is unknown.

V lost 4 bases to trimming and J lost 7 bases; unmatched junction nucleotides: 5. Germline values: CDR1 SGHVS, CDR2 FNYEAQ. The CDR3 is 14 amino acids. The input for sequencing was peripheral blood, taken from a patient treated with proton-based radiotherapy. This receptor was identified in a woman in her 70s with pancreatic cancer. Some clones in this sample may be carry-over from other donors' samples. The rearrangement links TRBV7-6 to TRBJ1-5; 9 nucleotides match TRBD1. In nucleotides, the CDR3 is TGTGCCAGCAGCTCGGGACAGGGAGCCCAGCCCCAGCATTTT. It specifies CASSSGQGAQPQHF. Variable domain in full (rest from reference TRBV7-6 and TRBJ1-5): GAGVSQSPRYKVTKRGQDVALRCDPISGHVSLYWYRQALGQGPEFLTYFNYEAQQDKSGLPNDRFSAERPEGSISTLTIQRTEQRDSAMYRCASSSGQGAQPQHFGDGTRLSIL.